The 17 T cell receptor beta chains in this list originate from one sample, sequenced in a study of blood T cell repertoires in COVID-19. Only in-frame clones appear in the TCRdb table, and some are missing; sequencing was by immunoSEQ multiplex PCR. The sample carries over 120,000 clones, approximately 84% recorded once. The sequenced sample consisted of peripheral blood. All receptors derive from a human donor with acute or convalescent COVID-19. The donor label of this sample is uncertain.

This clone was picked up one time. The chain employs TRBV27 and TRBJ2-7; TRBD1 matches 10 bases. The germline V gene has CDR1 MNHEY and CDR2 SMNVEV (reference sequence). The CDR3 loop spans 16 amino acids. The V gene end was trimmed by 3 bases and the J gene end by 0 bases; junction bases not matched to a gene: 5. The CDR3 DNA follows: TGTGCCAGCAGTTTGGGAGGACAGGGGGGCTCCTACGAGCAGTACTTC. This codes for CASSLGGQGGSYEQYF.

This chain links TRBV6-5 with TRBJ1-6; 8 bases agree with TRBD1. Losses at the gene ends were 2 bases for V and 9 bases for J; bases not matched to a gene: 3. The CDR3 is made up of 14 amino acids. The germline gives CDR1 MNHEY, CDR2 SVGAGI. CDR3 sequence reads: CASSYGQGGSPLHF. The CDR3 DNA reads TGTGCCAGCAGTTACGGACAGGGCGGTTCACCCCTCCACTTT.

This clone was seen more than once but under ten times. This sequence joins TRBV5-4 and TRBJ2-3; the match to TRBD2 covers 13 bases. J lost 10 bases, V lost 0 bases, and 8 bases had no gene match. CDR1 is SGHNT, CDR2 YYREEE, per germline (reference sequence). The CDR3 is 16 amino acids. In nucleotides, the CDR3 is TGTGCCAGCAGCTTGGGGGGGACTAGCGGGGAGACATCGCAGTATTTT. Its protein product is CASSLGGTSGETSQYF.

The J gene is TRBJ1-5, the V gene TRBV19, with D uncertain. The germline V gene encodes CDR1 LNHDA and CDR2 SQIVND (reference sequence). CDR3 size: 15 residues. Trimming pared 5 bases from V and 0 bases from J, leaving 11 bases between. The CDR3: CASSEAGYSNQPQHF. The CDR3 DNA sequence: TGTGCCAGTAGTGAGGCGGGTTATAGCAATCAGCCCCAGCATTTT.

This chain links TRBV28 with TRBJ1-5; the D is unclear. The V gene's germline CDR1 is MDHEN and CDR2 SYDVKM. Deletions cut 7 bases from V and 8 bases from J, with 12 bases between. The CDR3 spans 12 residues. The CDR3 is CASTLGGKPQHF. The CDR3 nucleotides are TGTGCCAGCACTCTAGGAGGGAAGCCCCAGCATTTT. The full variable domain, completed using reference TRBV28 and TRBJ1-5, is DVKVTQSSRYLVKRTGEKVFLECVQDMDHENMFWYRQDPGLGLRLIYFSYDVKMKEKGDIPEGYSVSREKKERFSLILESASTNQTSMYLCASTLGGKPQHFGDGTRLSIL.

The V call is TRBV3-1 (or the pseudogene TRBV3-2), the J call TRBJ1-1; D is perhaps TRBD1 (5 bases). Trimming took 1 base from V and 1 from J, leaving 13 bases between them. Germline V gives CDR1 LGHDT, CDR2 YNNKEL (reference sequence). This CDR3 has 16 amino acids. The CDR3 DNA follows: TGTGCCAGCAGCCAAGCGCGGGACGGCCCGAACACTGAAGCTTTCTTT. As protein: CASSQARDGPNTEAFF.

This clone was recorded a few times. The genes are TRBV30 and TRBJ2-1, with 8 bases fitting TRBD2. V shed 2 bases and J 6 bases; nucleotides not matched to a gene: 18. From germline, CDR1 is GTSNPN and CDR2 SVGIG (reference sequence). The CDR3 length is 18 residues. The CDR3 loop is CAWSLPLGWSGRGNEQFF. The CDR3, as DNA: TGTGCCTGGAGTCTACCCCTCGGTTGGAGCGGGAGAGGCAATGAGCAGTTCTTC.

V gene TRBV5-4 combines with J gene TRBJ1-2; D unresolved. Trimming pared 4 bases from V and 0 bases from J, leaving 13 bases between. The CDR3 sequence is 15 residues long. Germline V gene data show CDR1 as SGHNT and CDR2 as YYREEE (reference sequence). The CDR3 sequence is CASSPPGSANYGYTF. CDR3 nucleotides: TGTGCCAGCAGCCCTCCGGGTTCAGCTAACTATGGCTACACCTTC.

CDR3 in amino acids: CATPRRGHYGYTF. As DNA, the CDR3 is TGTGCCACCCCACGCCGCGGCCACTATGGCTACACCTTC. This chain links TRBV7-9 with TRBJ1-2; D is unclear. V was pared by 10 bases and J by 3 bases, with 15 bases between. This CDR3 region has 13 residues. Germline V gene lookup returns CDR1 SEHNR and CDR2 FQNEAQ (reference sequence).

The chain couples TRBV6-5 to TRBJ1-5, with 7 bases identical to TRBD1. This CDR3 contains 13 residues. Germline CDR1 MNHEY, CDR2 SVGAGI. The V and J ends lost 6 bases and 5 bases, in that order; junction bases with no gene match: 4. CDR3 nucleotides: TGTGCCAGCAGCGGGACAGTACATCAGCCCCAGCATTTT. Its protein is CASSGTVHQPQHF.

Here the CDR3 reads CASSLTTRPSGFNEQFF. The DNA of the CDR3 is TGCGCCAGCAGCCTTACAACCCGGCCTAGCGGATTCAATGAGCAGTTCTTC. The chain combines TRBV4-3 with TRBJ2-1, with 7 bases lining up with TRBD2. The CDR3 consists of 17 residues. Trimming removed 4 bases from V and 6 bases from J; junction bases left unmatched: 15. Germline CDR1 is LGHNA and CDR2 is YSLEER.

The V gene is TRBV9, the J gene TRBJ2-1; a possible D gene is TRBD2 (6 bases). V shed 0 bases and J shed 9 bases, with 10 bases lying between them. Looked up from germline, CDR1 is SGDLS and CDR2 is YYNGEE. CDR3 size: 13 residues. CDR3 sequence (DNA): TGTGCCAGCAGCGTAGCCCCCGGGAGTGAGCAGTTCTTC. Its protein is CASSVAPGSEQFF.

The rearrangement uses TRBV3-1 (or the pseudogene TRBV3-2) and TRBJ1-1; D gene unclear. The CDR3 is 14 amino acids. Trimming stripped 4 bases from V and 6 bases from J, with 15 bases between. Germline loops: CDR1 LGHDT, CDR2 YNNKEL (reference sequence). As DNA, the CDR3 is TGTGCCAGCAGCCCTTACGGGGAAATCGCTGAAGCTTTCTTT. Protein product: CASSPYGEIAEAFF.

The CDR3 spells CASSLAGGPLSPLHF. The CDR3 DNA follows: TGTGCCAGCAGCTTGGCGGGGGGACCCCTCTCACCCCTCCACTTT. The chain combines TRBV5-6 with TRBJ1-6; D is perhaps TRBD1 (5 bases). Germline-derived CDR1 and CDR2 are SGHDT and YYEEEE. Trimming removed 0 bases at V and 10 bases at J, with 14 bases between. This CDR3 region has 15 residues. The full variable domain, completed using reference TRBV5-6 and TRBJ1-6, is DAGVTQSPTHLIKTRGQQVTLRCSPKSGHDTVSWYQQALGQGPQFIFQYYEEEERQRGNFPDRFSGHQFPNYSSELNVNALLLGDSALYLCASSLAGGPLSPLHFGNGTRLTVT.

This chain joins TRBV11-2 and TRBJ1-1, with D possibly matching TRBD1 (5 bases). The CDR3 is 12 amino acids. The V and J ends lost 5 bases and 10 bases respectively, with 14 bases between them. The germline CDR1 and CDR2 sequences are SGHAT and FQNNGV. In DNA, the CDR3 is TGTGCCAGCAGCGACTCCTACCAGGGAGCTTTCTTT. Protein sequence: CASSDSYQGAFF.

The genes are TRBV6-1 and TRBJ1-4, with a tentative D call TRBD1 (6 bases). The germline V gene encodes CDR1 MNHNS and CDR2 SASEGT. CDR3 size: 15 residues. Deletions cut 2 bases from V and 5 bases from J, with 12 bases between. As DNA, the CDR3 is TGTGCCAGCAGTGAACAGGGGAGGGCAAATGAAAAACTGTTTTTT. Protein: CASSEQGRANEKLFF.

The rearrangement links TRBV7-8 to TRBJ2-7; 10 bases match TRBD1. The CDR3 spans 14 residues. The germline V gene encodes CDR1 SGHVS and CDR2 FQNEAQ. V shed 5 bases, J shed 4 bases, and the junction held 5 bases outside the gene matches. CDR3 in amino acids: CASSKTGGAYEQYF. Written as DNA, the CDR3 is TGTGCCAGCAGCAAGACAGGGGGCGCATACGAGCAGTACTTC.